One and the same sample provided the 18 T cell receptor beta chains below, sequenced in a study of blood T cell repertoires in COVID-19. Profiled with immunoSEQ multiplex PCR; TCRdb holds only in-frame clones, not every one. Of roughly 120,000 clones detected, around 80% appear once; the ten largest clones hold around 0.77%. The sequenced material came from peripheral blood. Source of these receptors: a woman between 70 and 85 years old with acute or convalescent COVID-19.

This sequence joins TRBV19 and TRBJ1-5; D possibly corresponds to TRBD1 (6 bases). Trimming shortened V by 9 bases and J by 4 bases, and 19 bases separated the two germline ends. Germline CDR1 LNHDA, CDR2 SQIVND (reference sequence). This CDR3 is built from 15 residues. CDR3 in amino acids: CASLLTDRRNQPQHF. The CDR3 coding sequence is TGTGCCAGCCTTCTAACGGACAGAAGGAATCAGCCCCAGCATTTT.

The rearrangement uses TRBV2 and TRBJ2-7; a possible D gene is TRBD2 (6 bases). The CDR3 spans 14 residues. Germline V gives CDR1 SNHLY, CDR2 FYNNEI. V was cut by 5 bases and J by 0 bases, with 11 bases left in between. The CDR3 spells CASSRDSRSYEQYF. The DNA for the CDR3 is TGTGCCAGCAGTCGGGACTCCCGCTCCTACGAGCAGTACTTC.

This chain links TRBV24-1 with TRBJ1-1; 9 bases are shared with TRBD1. CDR3 length: 16 residues. J was trimmed by 0 bases and V by 5 bases; bases with no gene match: 6. From germline, CDR1 is KGHDR and CDR2 SFDVKD. The CDR3 DNA reads as TGTGCCACCAGTGGGCCCGGGACAGGGATGAACACTGAAGCTTTCTTT. Its protein product is CATSGPGTGMNTEAFF.

In its sample, this clone was seen a few times. The V gene is TRBV19, the J gene TRBJ2-3, with D hard to call. This CDR3 is 13 amino acids long. The germline gives CDR1 LNHDA, CDR2 SQIVND (reference sequence). Trimming took 3 bases from V and 3 from J, leaving 7 bases between them. The CDR3 spells CASSMSGTDTQYF. DNA for the CDR3: TGTGCCAGTAGTATGTCGGGTACAGATACGCAGTATTTT.

This clone appeared once. The chain couples TRBV5-6 to TRBJ2-4, with 7 bases identical to TRBD1. Trimming removed 1 base from V and 10 bases from J; junction bases left unmatched: 8. CDR3 length equals 14 residues. Germline V gives CDR1 SGHDT, CDR2 YYEEEE. CDR3 amino acids: CASSLMRQGAIQYF. CDR3 coding DNA: TGTGCCAGCAGCTTGATGAGACAGGGCGCAATTCAGTACTTC.

The V and J genes are TRBV6-1 and TRBJ2-7; 8 bases fit TRBD1. The length of the CDR3 is 14 residues. Germline V gene lookup returns CDR1 MNHNS and CDR2 SASEGT. V gave up 1 base and J gave up 9 bases; unmatched junction bases: 8. The DNA of the CDR3 is TGTGCCAGCAGTGAAGAGCGACAGGGGATCGGGCAGTACTTC. Amino acid sequence: CASSEERQGIGQYF.

This chain joins TRBV21-1 and TRBJ2-7; the DNA was not used to check the table's D call, TRBD1. TRBV21-1 is a known pseudogene. CDR3 length: 11 residues. The CDR3 DNA follows: TGTGCCAGCAGCAGGGCTTACGAGCAGTACTTC. This sequence encodes CASSRAYEQYF.

The chain links TRBV4-1 to TRBJ1-2; D might be TRBD1 (6 bases). The CDR3 sequence is 16 residues long. The germline V gene has CDR1 MGHRA and CDR2 YSYEKL. Trimming left V 4 bases short and J 0 bases short, with 15 bases between. The CDR3 protein is CASSPTRGFSNYGYTF. CDR3 coding DNA: TGCGCCAGCAGCCCCACCAGGGGTTTTTCTAACTATGGCTACACCTTC.

The genes are TRBV14 and TRBJ1-1, with D tentatively TRBD1 (6 bases). The CDR3 is 17 residues long. Germline V lookup: CDR1 SGHDN, CDR2 FVKESK. Deletions cut 4 bases from V and 0 bases from J, with 18 bases between. CDR3: CASSRGGDNILNTEAFF. CDR3 DNA sequence: TGTGCCAGCAGCCGAGGGGGGGACAACATACTGAACACTGAAGCTTTCTTT.

This clone showed up just once. The V call is TRBV6-2 or TRBV6-3, the J call TRBJ1-4, with 9 bases identical to TRBD1. V shed 4 bases, J shed 3 bases, and the junction held 3 bases outside the gene matches. The CDR3 has 15 residues. Germline V CDR1 and CDR2: MNHEY, SVGEGT. CDR3 sequence (DNA): TGTGCCAGCAGTTTGACAGGGGGGGCTAATGAAAAACTGTTTTTT. This gives the protein CASSLTGGANEKLFF.

This clone was counted a single time. The V and J genes are TRBV6-5 and TRBJ1-1; D gene unclear. The V end lost 5 bases, the J end lost 6 bases, and 10 bases lay between the germline ends. The CDR3 extends over 12 amino acids. Germline V lookup: CDR1 MNHEY, CDR2 SVGAGI. The CDR3 loop reads CASSQHLSEAFF. In DNA form, the CDR3 reads TGTGCCAGCAGTCAACACCTTTCTGAAGCTTTCTTT.

V usage is TRBV11-2 and J usage is TRBJ1-5; 7 bases line up with TRBD1. V was clipped by 4 bases and J by 3 bases; unmatched bases: 6. The CDR3 runs 15 residues. The germline V gene encodes CDR1 SGHAT and CDR2 FQNNGV. In DNA, the CDR3 is TGTGCCAGCAGCTCGGGACAGACTCTCAATCAGCCCCAGCATTTT. It codes for CASSSGQTLNQPQHF.

Here the CDR3 DNA reads TGCGCCAGCAGCTTGACCCCAGGGCTCACACCCCAAGAAGCTTTCTTT. It encodes CASSLTPGLTPQEAFF. The genes are TRBV5-1 and TRBJ1-1; D is possibly TRBD1 (5 bases). Trimming pared 1 base from V and 8 bases from J, leaving 21 bases between. Germline V gene lookup returns CDR1 SGHRS and CDR2 YFSETQ. The CDR3 consists of 16 residues.

The chain uses TRBV4-2 and TRBJ2-1, with 7 bases aligning to TRBD1. V lost 3 bases to trimming and J lost 6 bases; unmatched junction nucleotides: 5. CDR1 and CDR2 from the germline V gene are LGHNA and YNFKEQ. The CDR3 has 14 residues. The CDR3: CASSQETGFNEQFF. The CDR3 DNA follows: TGTGCCAGCAGCCAGGAGACAGGGTTCAATGAGCAGTTCTTC.

The rearrangement links TRBV5-1 to TRBJ2-3; 13 bases match TRBD2. The CDR3 has 17 residues. J lost 5 bases, V lost 2 bases, and 8 bases had no gene match. Germline V gene lookup returns CDR1 SGHRS and CDR2 YFSETQ. The CDR3 DNA sequence: TGCGCCAGCAGCTTAACTAGCGGGGGGGCCGGTGAAGATACGCAGTATTTT. Amino acids: CASSLTSGGAGEDTQYF.

The chain links TRBV7-8 to TRBJ2-5, with 9 bases identical to TRBD1. Germline CDR1 reads SGHVS; CDR2 reads FQNEAQ. J gave up 4 bases and V 4 bases, and 7 bases lay outside the gene matches. This CDR3 has 15 amino acids. CDR3 nucleotide sequence: TGTGCCAGCAGCTGGTCGACAGGGGGAGGAGAGACCCAGTACTTC. Translation gives CASSWSTGGGETQYF. The variable domain in full, completed from reference TRBV7-8 and TRBJ2-5, reads GAGVSQSPRYKVAKRGQDVALRCDPISGHVSLFWYQQALGQGPEFLTYFQNEAQLDKSGLPSDRFFAERPEGSVSTLKIQRTQQEDSAVYLCASSWSTGGGETQYFGPGTRLLVL.

This clone was found once. This chain links TRBV3-1 (or the pseudogene TRBV3-2) with TRBJ1-1; the D is unclear. The CDR3 has 14 amino acids. The germline V gene has CDR1 LGHDT and CDR2 YNNKEL (reference sequence). The V end was cut by 0 bases, the J end by 2 bases, with 7 bases between. This chain's CDR3 is CASSQDAENTEAFF. The CDR3 DNA follows: TGTGCCAGCAGCCAAGACGCAGAAAACACTGAAGCTTTCTTT.

This clone was detected a few times. The V call is TRBV5-1, the J call TRBJ2-3; 7 bases map to TRBD2. Per the germline V gene, CDR1 is SGHRS and CDR2 is YFSETQ. V was pared by 0 bases and J by 6 bases, with 7 bases of the junction left unmatched. The CDR3 runs to 15 residues. The CDR3 bases are TGCGCCAGCAGCTTGGACCGGGGGGTGGGCGATACGCAGTATTTT. Translating gives CASSLDRGVGDTQYF.